This T cell receptor beta chain was identified during a study of blood T cell repertoires in COVID-19. In the original workflow: Using reference gene primer amplification, nucleated cell counts were estimated. Repertoires were generated with immunoSEQ multiplex PCR, while TCRdb's copy carries only in-frame clones and drops some. V, J and clone size are those of that table, while D and trimming were read from the DNA. Of roughly 460,000 clones in the sample, around nine tenths were seen once. V shed 1 base and J 5 bases; nucleotides not matched to a gene: 8. CDR1 and CDR2 (germline): SGHAT, FQNNGV. The CDR3 has 16 residues. Patients at the Seattle site were enrolled during active infection and followed longitudinally.

The sequenced sample was peripheral blood. The V and J genes are TRBV11-2 and TRBJ2-3; TRBD2 matches 8 bases. This clonotype was obtained from a man between 18 and 35 years old with COVID-19, enrolled during active disease. CDR3 DNA: TGTGCCAGCAGCTTAGTTTGGCGGGAGGTTGTAGATACGCAGTATTTT. This encodes CASSLVWREVVDTQYF.